The entry that follows covers one TCR beta chain sequence. This sample was taken from a study of blood T cell repertoires in COVID-19. The germline V gene encodes CDR1 MNHEY and CDR2 SVGAGI. Trimming cost V 10 bases and J 3 bases; bases outside gene matches: 12. The CDR3 is 15 amino acids. TCRdb keeps only in-frame clones here, not all; method: immunoSEQ multiplex PCR. The data show more than 250,000 clones, about 91% seen once. Sequencing was carried out using peripheral blood. This clonotype originated in a woman in her thirties with COVID-19, enrolled during active disease. The chain recombines TRBV6-5 with TRBJ1-2; 9 positions agree with TRBD1. The CDR3 DNA follows: TGTGCCAATCCAATCGGACAGGGGAGTTACTATGGCTACACCTTC. It yields the protein CANPIGQGSYYGYTF.